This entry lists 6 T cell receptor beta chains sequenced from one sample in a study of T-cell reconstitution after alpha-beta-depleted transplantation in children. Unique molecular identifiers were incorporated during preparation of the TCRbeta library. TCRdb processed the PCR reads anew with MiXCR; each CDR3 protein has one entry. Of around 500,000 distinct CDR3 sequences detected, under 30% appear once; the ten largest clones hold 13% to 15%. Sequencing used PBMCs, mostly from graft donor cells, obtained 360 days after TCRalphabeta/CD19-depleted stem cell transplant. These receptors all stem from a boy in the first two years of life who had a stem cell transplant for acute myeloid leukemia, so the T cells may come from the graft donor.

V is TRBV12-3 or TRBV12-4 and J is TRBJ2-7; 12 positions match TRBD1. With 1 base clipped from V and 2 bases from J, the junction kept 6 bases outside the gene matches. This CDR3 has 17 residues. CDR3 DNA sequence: TGTGCCAGCAGTTTAGGGGACAGGGGGCCATCCACCTACGAGCAGTACTTC. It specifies CASSLGDRGPSTYEQYF.

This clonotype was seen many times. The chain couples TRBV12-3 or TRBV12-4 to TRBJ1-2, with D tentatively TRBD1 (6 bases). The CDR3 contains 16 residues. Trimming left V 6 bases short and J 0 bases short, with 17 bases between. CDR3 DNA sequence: TGTGCCAGCAGCCCGTACAGGGACCATACTAACTATGGCTACACCTTC. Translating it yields CASSPYRDHTNYGYTF.

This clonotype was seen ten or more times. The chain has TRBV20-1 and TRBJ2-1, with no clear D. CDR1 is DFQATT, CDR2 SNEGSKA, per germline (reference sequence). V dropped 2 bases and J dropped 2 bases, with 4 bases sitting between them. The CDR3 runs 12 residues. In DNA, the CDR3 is TGCAGTGCTAGACTAGCCTACAATGAGCAGTTCTTC. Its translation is CSARLAYNEQFF.

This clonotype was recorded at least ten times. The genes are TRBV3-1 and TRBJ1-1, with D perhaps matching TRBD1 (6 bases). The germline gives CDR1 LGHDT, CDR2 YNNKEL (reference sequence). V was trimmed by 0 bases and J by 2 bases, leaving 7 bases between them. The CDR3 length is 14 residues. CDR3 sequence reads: CASSQEDSNTEAFF. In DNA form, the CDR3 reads TGTGCCAGCAGCCAAGAGGACAGTAACACTGAAGCTTTCTTT.

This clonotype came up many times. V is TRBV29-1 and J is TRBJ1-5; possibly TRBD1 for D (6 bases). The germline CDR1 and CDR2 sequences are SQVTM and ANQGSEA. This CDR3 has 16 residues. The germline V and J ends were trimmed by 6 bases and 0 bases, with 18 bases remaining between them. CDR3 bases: TGCAGCGTCGTAACAGGGCCCTATTATAGCAATCAGCCCCAGCATTTT. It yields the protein CSVVTGPYYSNQPQHF.

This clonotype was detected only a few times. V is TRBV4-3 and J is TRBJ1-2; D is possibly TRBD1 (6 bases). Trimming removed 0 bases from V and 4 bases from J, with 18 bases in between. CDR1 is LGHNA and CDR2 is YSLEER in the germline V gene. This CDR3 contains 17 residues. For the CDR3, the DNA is TGCGCCAGCAGCCAAGATCTCTATAGGACAGCTGTCTATGGCTACACCTTC. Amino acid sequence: CASSQDLYRTAVYGYTF.